These T cell receptor beta chains were read from a single sample in a study of identical twins. Each CDR3 protein gets one entry after TCRdb re-called the 5' RACE reads with MiXCR. The repertoire holds roughly 250,000 distinct CDR3 sequences, with roughly 7% as singletons. The same data also went into a second study, on yellow fever vaccine responses in identical twins.

The specimen was memory (CD45RO+) T cells sorted from blood. Receptors were obtained from a woman between 18 and 30 years old in good health. The CDR3 runs from the conserved cysteine through the conserved F or W. The D gene is left open where the match is weak. Clone size appears in some rows only: once, few, many, or a class for an expanded clone.

TRBV12-3/TRBV12-4	many	TRBJ2-3	.	CASRYHSGPKSF	TGTGCCAGCAGGTACCATAGCGGCCCCAAGAGTTTT
TRBV3-1	.	TRBJ2-1	.	CASSHARGDEQFF	TGTGCCAGCAGCCATGCCAGGGGTGATGAGCAGTTCTTC
TRBV10-3	many	TRBJ2-5	TRBD2	CAIGASGGSQETQYF	TGTGCCATCGGGGCTAGCGGGGGTTCACAAGAGACCCAGTACTTC
TRBV18	many	TRBJ2-1	TRBD1	CASSRRQGNYNEQFF	TGTGCCAGCTCACGGCGACAGGGTAACTACAATGAGCAGTTCTTC
TRBV5-1	many	TRBJ2-1	TRBD2	CASRQGLAESYNEQFF	TGCGCCAGCAGACAGGGACTAGCGGAATCCTACAATGAGCAGTTCTTC
TRBV20-1	.	TRBJ2-1	TRBD2	CSARDTSGGTSYNEQFF	TGCAGTGCTAGAGATACTAGCGGGGGGACCTCCTACAATGAGCAGTTCTTC
TRBV4-1	.	TRBJ2-4	TRBD2	CASSQVGGTGGAKNIQYF	TGCGCCAGCAGCCAAGTCGGCGGGACGGGGGGAGCCAAAAACATTCAGTACTTC
TRBV20-1	.	TRBJ1-4	.	CSATTGRREKLFF	TGCAGTGCCACCACAGGGCGGAGGGAAAAACTGTTTTTT
TRBV24-1	many	TRBJ2-1	.	CATSDEIGGRGDNEQFF	TGTGCCACCAGTGATGAGATTGGTGGACGGGGAGACAATGAGCAGTTCTTC
TRBV20-1	many	TRBJ2-3	TRBD2	CSAPGLAGAVRDTQYF	TGCAGTGCTCCGGGACTAGCGGGAGCCGTAAGAGATACGCAGTATTTT
TRBV7-2	few	TRBJ2-5	.	CASSLEGMGVQYF	TGTGCCAGCAGCTTAGAGGGTATGGGGGTCCAGTACTTC
TRBV20-1	.	TRBJ1-6	.	CSATAGDYSPLHF	TGCAGTGCTACGGCTGGGGATTATTCACCCCTCCACTTT
TRBV7-2	.	TRBJ2-7	.	CASSQTGFSSYEQYF	TGTGCCAGCAGCCAGACAGGTTTTAGCTCCTACGAGCAGTACTTC
TRBV5-1	.	TRBJ2-3	TRBD1	CASSLQGGPRDTQYF	TGCGCCAGCAGCCTACAGGGGGGCCCCCGGGATACGCAGTATTTT
TRBV6-5	many	TRBJ2-6	.	CASSYGTSGANVLTF	TGTGCCAGCAGTTACGGTACCTCTGGGGCCAACGTCCTGACTTTC